This T cell receptor beta chain comes out of a study of Graves' ophthalmopathy and Graves' hyperthyroidism. Study conclusions and caveats: Blood was where most expanded thyroid clonotypes above 0.001 frequency also turned up.

This CDR3 is built from 15 residues. V gave up 6 bases and J gave up 9 bases; unmatched junction bases: 9. Looked up from germline, CDR1 is SGHTA and CDR2 is FQGNSA. A few counts support this clonotype. Its target is not known. Transcripts of RNA were the source for amplifying TCR beta CDR3 regions. Second-round multiplex PCR followed a first-round RT-PCR using HTBI primers. TCRdb called the multiplex PCR reads again in MiXCR, with one record for every CDR3 protein. The profile covers about 740,000 distinct CDR3 sequences, with roughly 41% appearing a single time and 44% taken by the ten largest. The material sequenced was peripheral blood. J is TRBJ2-5 and V is TRBV7-2; 14 positions agree with TRBD2. This receptor was obtained from an adult man with Graves' ophthalmopathy. The CDR3 here is CASRTSGGGMGAQYF. The CDR3 nucleotides read TGTGCCAGCAGGACTAGCGGGGGGGGCATGGGGGCCCAGTACTTC.